The clone carrying this TCR beta chain was seen many times. What it recognizes is unknown. Trimming took 7 bases from V and 1 from J; bases not matched to a gene: 7. CDR1 is LNHDA and CDR2 is SQIVND in the germline V gene (reference sequence). The length of the CDR3 is 15 residues. This entry belongs to a study of CD8+CD57+ T cells in acquired aplastic anemia. Turning to the study itself: The sorted CD4+ and CD8+ cells yielded an average approximately 3.3 ug of DNA.

Regarding the study as a whole: Around 27 sequences, all CD8+ CDR3, were shared between patients and controls.

An expansion of CD8+CD57+ cells by flow cytometry had been shown in patients chosen for sequencing. With no exception, the patients had severe acquired aplastic anemia. Genomic DNA served as template for TCR beta VDJ and CDR3 profiling. TCRdb itself ran the reads through MiXCR, one entry per CDR3 protein. The data show roughly 290,000 distinct CDR3 sequences, with 45% to 65% seen just once and 1.3% held by the top ten. The sequence came from a human donor with aplastic anemia. Material: sorted CD4+, CD8+, or CD8+CD57+ T cells (not recorded which) from PBMCs. The V call is TRBV19, the J call TRBJ1-1, with 9 nucleotides matching TRBD1. CDR3 coding DNA: TGTGCCAGTACCGTGGGACAGGGAAGGAACACTGAAGCTTTCTTT. Translated, it gives CASTVGQGRNTEAFF.